This T cell receptor beta chain was captured by sequencing in a study of cytomegalovirus exposure and HLA in healthy donors. Study information: HLA-typed donors were the source of 90 million or so unique TCRs, which an early data release held.

The PCR was carried out with 60 Vbeta primers and 13 Jbeta primers. Sequencing was performed with immunoSEQ multiplex PCR; in TCRdb, only in-frame clones are kept and a portion is missing. The table has 150,000 to 200,000 clones, 81% seen once. This clone was found once. Its antigen is undetermined. Study results and limitations: Exclusion applied to some V segments, including TRBV6-2 and TRBV6-3, as they were indistinguishable. Researchers catalogued roughly 170 TCR beta chains as cytomegalovirus-associated.

The germline V gene has CDR1 KGHSH and CDR2 LQKENI. V gave up 1 base and J gave up 6 bases, with 16 bases separating them. The CDR3 runs to 15 residues. This clonotype was obtained from a man aged 35-49 years in good health and CMV-seropositive. The V and J genes are TRBV18 and TRBJ2-7, with TRBD1 as a possible D gene (5 bases). Source material: PBMCs. DNA of the CDR3: TGTGCCAGCTCACCACAGGACACCGCTTTGTCCGAGCAGTACTTC. It codes for CASSPQDTALSEQYF.